The clone carrying this T cell receptor (beta chain) was observed a handful of times. Its antigen is not known. The sample is drawn from a study of cytomegalovirus exposure and HLA in healthy donors. Study-wide background: In terms of ancestry, the Caucasian-associated cluster contained around 79% of the approximately 420 genotyped donors. General study findings and limits: Some highly shared sequence variants likely arose as a pipeline artifact. As a later analysis showed, several of the most significant clusters appeared to be linked to common viral pathogens. In an earlier analysis, most TCR beta V segments were productive about 87% or about 30% of the time.

The CDR3 is 14 amino acids. V trimming: 10 bases; J trimming: 5 bases; junction bases outside the gene matches: 12. Germline V gene sequence: CDR1 ENHRY, CDR2 SYGVKD. In the PCR, 60 Vbeta and 13 Jbeta primers were used. Some clones are missing from TCRdb's copy, which holds only in-frame ones; the method was immunoSEQ multiplex PCR. The sample has fewer than 150,000 clones; around 83% are singletons. The chain uses TRBV10-3 and TRBJ1-2, with 8 nucleotides matching TRBD1. Sample: PBMCs. The sequence derives from a woman younger than 45 in good health and CMV-seropositive. The CDR3 sequence is CATIEDREVYGYTF. CDR3 nucleotides: TGTGCCACCATAGAGGACAGGGAGGTTTATGGCTACACCTTC.